The 12 T cell receptor beta chains listed next were all sequenced from one sample in a study of blood T cells in healthy people across ages. Alongside a J-beta primer mix, a sample-barcoded 5' primer served in a second PCR lasting 7 to 11 cycles. Each CDR3 protein gets one entry after TCRdb re-called the 5' RACE reads with MiXCR. There are about 1 million distinct CDR3 sequences in the sample; less than 50% occur only once, and 18% lies in the top ten. The sequencing input was blood. The receptors stem from a woman aged 60-75 years in good health.

This clonotype was picked up a small number of times. The rearrangement joins TRBV5-5 to TRBJ2-7; a possible D gene is TRBD1 (6 bases). Germline V gives CDR1 SGHKS, CDR2 YYEKEE (reference sequence). V lost 1 base and J 5 bases, leaving 13 bases between the germline ends. This CDR3 has 14 amino acids. The chain's CDR3 is CASSLSYRADEQYF. Here the CDR3 DNA reads TGTGCCAGCAGCTTGTCGTACAGGGCCGACGAGCAGTACTTC.

The V call is TRBV20-1, the J call TRBJ1-2; D unresolved. Trimming cost V 0 bases and J 4 bases, with 12 bases left between them. Looked up from germline, CDR1 is DFQATT and CDR2 is SNEGSKA (reference sequence). The CDR3 consists of 14 residues. In nucleotides, the CDR3 is TGCAGTGCTAGAGATTTCATGGACGGCTATGGCTACACCTTC. Protein sequence: CSARDFMDGYGYTF.

The chain has TRBV6-1 and TRBJ2-5; 8 bases are a match to TRBD1. The CDR3 is 13 amino acids. J lost 4 bases, V lost 7 bases, and 5 bases had no gene match. Germline V gene data show CDR1 as MNHNS and CDR2 as SASEGT. CDR3 bases: TGTGCCAGCACCTCAGGGGGCCGAGAGACCCAGTACTTC. Protein product: CASTSGGRETQYF.

The chain combines TRBV9 with TRBJ1-6, with D unresolved. Germline V gives CDR1 SGDLS, CDR2 YYNGEE. Trimming shortened V by 0 bases and J by 7 bases, and 11 bases separated the two germline ends. The CDR3 extends over 15 amino acids. The CDR3 nucleotides read TGTGCCAGCAGCGTAGGAGAGAACGGGAATTCACCCCTCCACTTT. Amino acid sequence: CASSVGENGNSPLHF.

This chain links TRBV7-2 with TRBJ1-5; D is uncertain. The CDR3 length is 15 residues. Trimming removed 1 base at V and 1 base at J, with 8 bases between. Germline CDR1 SGHTA, CDR2 FQGNSA. The CDR3 coding sequence is TGTGCCAGCAGCTTAGTAGGGCAGAGCAATCAGCCCCAGCATTTT. It is translated as CASSLVGQSNQPQHF.

The chain uses TRBV2 and TRBJ2-7; 8 bases are shared with TRBD1. Trimming removed 6 bases from V and 1 base from J; junction bases left unmatched: 5. This CDR3 spans 14 amino acids. Germline V gives CDR1 SNHLY, CDR2 FYNNEI. This CDR3 reads CASRGDRMSYEQYF. In DNA, the CDR3 is TGTGCCAGCAGAGGGGACAGGATGTCCTACGAGCAGTACTTC.

The chain is built from TRBV20-1 and TRBJ1-1; TRBD1 is a possible D gene (5 bases). Germline CDR1 and CDR2: DFQATT and SNEGSKA (reference sequence). The CDR3 is 13 residues long. Trimming left V 6 bases short and J 0 bases short, with 11 bases between. CDR3 in amino acids: CSAPTAMNTEAFF. The DNA for the CDR3 is TGCAGTGCCCCGACAGCTATGAACACTGAAGCTTTCTTT.

The rearrangement uses TRBV12-3 or TRBV12-4 and TRBJ2-3, with a possible D match to TRBD2 (5 bases). This CDR3 comprises 14 residues. V was cut by 4 bases and J by 2 bases, with 10 bases left in between. The CDR3 is CASSSAGNTDTQYF. In nucleotides, the CDR3 is TGTGCCAGCAGTTCGGCCGGGAACACAGATACGCAGTATTTT.

CDR3 loop: CSAGLAANQETQYF. The CDR3 nucleotides are TGCAGTGCTGGACTAGCGGCAAACCAAGAGACCCAGTACTTC. J is TRBJ2-5 and V is TRBV20-1; the match to TRBD2 covers 10 bases. CDR1 is DFQATT and CDR2 is SNEGSKA in the germline V gene (reference sequence). J gave up 0 bases and V 5 bases, and 3 bases lay outside the gene matches. This CDR3 spans 14 amino acids.

The rearrangement links TRBV20-1 to TRBJ2-6; TRBD1 or TRBD2 may be the D gene (5 bases each). Germline lookup yields CDR1 DFQATT and CDR2 SNEGSKA (reference sequence). Trimming removed 6 bases at V and 0 bases at J, with 12 bases between. This CDR3 is 15 amino acids long. The CDR3 region is CSAKRGNSGANVLTF. The CDR3 DNA follows: TGCAGTGCAAAGAGGGGAAACTCTGGGGCCAACGTCCTGACTTTC.

The table lists this clonotype with a few counts. The chain joins TRBV29-1 to TRBJ2-3; 13 nucleotides match TRBD2. The V and J ends lost 6 bases and 4 bases, in that order; junction bases with no gene match: 4. CDR1 is SQVTM and CDR2 is ANQGSEA in the germline V gene. The CDR3 is made up of 14 amino acids. Written as DNA, the CDR3 is TGCAGCGTGGGGACTAGCGGGACAGCAGATACGCAGTATTTT. This encodes CSVGTSGTADTQYF.

The V call is TRBV18, the J call TRBJ1-2; D is unclear. This CDR3 is 15 amino acids long. CDR1 and CDR2 from the germline V gene are KGHSH and LQKENI. V dropped 3 bases and J dropped 3 bases, with 14 bases sitting between them. CDR3 region: CASSPAPDGYYGYTF. For the CDR3, the DNA is TGTGCCAGCTCACCGGCCCCCGACGGCTACTATGGCTACACCTTC.